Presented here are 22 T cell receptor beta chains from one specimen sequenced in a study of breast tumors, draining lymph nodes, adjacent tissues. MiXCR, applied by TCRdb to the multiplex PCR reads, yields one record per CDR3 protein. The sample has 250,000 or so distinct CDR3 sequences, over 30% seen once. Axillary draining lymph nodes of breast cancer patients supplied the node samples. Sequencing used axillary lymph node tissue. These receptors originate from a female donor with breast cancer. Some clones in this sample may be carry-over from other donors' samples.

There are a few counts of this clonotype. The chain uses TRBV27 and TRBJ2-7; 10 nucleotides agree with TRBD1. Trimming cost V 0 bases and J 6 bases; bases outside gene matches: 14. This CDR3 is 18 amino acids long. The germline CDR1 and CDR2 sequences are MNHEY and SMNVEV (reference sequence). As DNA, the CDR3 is TGTGCCAGCAGTTTATCGACGAGTGGGGTGACAGGGGGCGGCGAGCAGTACTTC. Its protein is CASSLSTSGVTGGGEQYF.

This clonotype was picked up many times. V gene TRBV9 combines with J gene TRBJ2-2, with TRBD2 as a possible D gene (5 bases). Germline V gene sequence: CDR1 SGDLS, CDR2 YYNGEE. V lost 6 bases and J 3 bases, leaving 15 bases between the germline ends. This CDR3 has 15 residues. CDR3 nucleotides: TGTGCCAGCAACCAGGACTCAGCCGACACCGGGGAGCTGTTTTTT. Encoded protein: CASNQDSADTGELFF. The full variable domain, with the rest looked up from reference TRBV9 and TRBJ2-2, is DSGVTQTPKHLITATGQRVTLRCSPRSGDLSVYWYQQSLDQGLQFLIQYYNGEERAKGNILERFSAQQFPDLHSELNLSSLELGDSALYFCASNQDSADTGELFFGEGSRLTVL.

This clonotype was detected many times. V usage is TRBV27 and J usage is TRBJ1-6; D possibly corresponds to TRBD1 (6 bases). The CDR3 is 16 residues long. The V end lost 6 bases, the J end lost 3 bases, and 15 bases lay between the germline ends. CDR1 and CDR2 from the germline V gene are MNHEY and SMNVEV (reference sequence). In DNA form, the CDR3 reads TGTGCCAGCAGCAACTCCCCACAGGGCTATAATTCACCCCTCCACTTT. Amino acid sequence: CASSNSPQGYNSPLHF.

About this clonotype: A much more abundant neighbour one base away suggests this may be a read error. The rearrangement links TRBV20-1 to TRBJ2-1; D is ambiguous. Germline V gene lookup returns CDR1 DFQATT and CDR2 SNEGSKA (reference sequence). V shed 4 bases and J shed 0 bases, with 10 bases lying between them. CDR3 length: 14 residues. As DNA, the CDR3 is TGCAGTGCTAATTCGTCTATCTCCTACAATGAGCAGTTCTTC. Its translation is CSANSSISYNEQFF.

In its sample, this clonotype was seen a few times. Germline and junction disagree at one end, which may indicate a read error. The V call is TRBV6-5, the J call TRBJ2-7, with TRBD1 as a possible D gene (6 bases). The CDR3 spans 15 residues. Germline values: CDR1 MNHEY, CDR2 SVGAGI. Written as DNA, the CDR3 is TGTGCCAGCAGTCACTCTCGGCCAGGGGTGGGCGAGCAGTACTTC. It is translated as CASSHSRPGVGEQYF.

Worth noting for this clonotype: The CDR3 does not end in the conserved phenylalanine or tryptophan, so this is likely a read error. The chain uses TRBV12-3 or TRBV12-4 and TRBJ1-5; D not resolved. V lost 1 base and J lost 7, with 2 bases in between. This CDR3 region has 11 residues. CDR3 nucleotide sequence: TGTGCCAGCAGTTTAGGACAGCCCCAGCATTTG. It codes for CASSLGQPQHL.

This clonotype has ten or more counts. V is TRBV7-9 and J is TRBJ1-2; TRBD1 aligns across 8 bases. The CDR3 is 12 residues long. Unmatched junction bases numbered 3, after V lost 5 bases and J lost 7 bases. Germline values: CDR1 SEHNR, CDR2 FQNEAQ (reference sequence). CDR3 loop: CASSRQGTGYTF. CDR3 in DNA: TGTGCCAGCAGCCGACAGGGGACTGGCTACACCTTC.

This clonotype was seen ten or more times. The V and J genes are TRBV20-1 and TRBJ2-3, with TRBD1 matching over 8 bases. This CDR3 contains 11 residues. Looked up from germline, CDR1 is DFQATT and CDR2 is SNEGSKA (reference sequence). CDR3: CSRTGLDTQYF. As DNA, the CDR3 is TGCAGCAGGACAGGGTTAGATACGCAGTATTTT.

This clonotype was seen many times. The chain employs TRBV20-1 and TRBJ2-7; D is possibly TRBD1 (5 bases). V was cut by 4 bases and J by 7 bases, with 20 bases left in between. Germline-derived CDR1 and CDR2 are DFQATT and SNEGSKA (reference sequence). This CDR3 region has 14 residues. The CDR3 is CSANGARVHIEQYF. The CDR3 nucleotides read TGCAGTGCTAATGGGGCCAGGGTGCATATTGAGCAGTACTTC.

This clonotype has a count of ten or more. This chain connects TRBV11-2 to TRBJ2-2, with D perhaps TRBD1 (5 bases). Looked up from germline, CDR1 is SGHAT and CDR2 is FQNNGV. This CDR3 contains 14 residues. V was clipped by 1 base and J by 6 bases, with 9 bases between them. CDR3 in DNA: TGTGCCAGCAGCTTAGTAGGGGTAGCCGGGGAGCTGTTTTTT. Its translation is CASSLVGVAGELFF.

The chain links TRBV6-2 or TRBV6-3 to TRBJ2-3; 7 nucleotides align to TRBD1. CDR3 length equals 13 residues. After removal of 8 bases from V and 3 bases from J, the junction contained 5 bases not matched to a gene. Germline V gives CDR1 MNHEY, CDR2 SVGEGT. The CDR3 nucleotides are TGTGCCAGCGTACAGGGGTGGACAGATACGCAGTATTTT. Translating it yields CASVQGWTDTQYF.

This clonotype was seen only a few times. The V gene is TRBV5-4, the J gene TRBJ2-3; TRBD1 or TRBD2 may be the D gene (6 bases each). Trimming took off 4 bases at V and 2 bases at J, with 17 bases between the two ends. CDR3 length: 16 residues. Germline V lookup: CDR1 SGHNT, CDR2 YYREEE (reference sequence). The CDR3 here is CASSPLAAGATDTQYF. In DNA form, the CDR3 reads TGTGCCAGCAGCCCATTAGCGGCAGGGGCCACAGATACGCAGTATTTT.

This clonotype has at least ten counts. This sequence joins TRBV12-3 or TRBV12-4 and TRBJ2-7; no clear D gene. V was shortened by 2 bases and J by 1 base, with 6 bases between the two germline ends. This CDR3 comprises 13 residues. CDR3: CASSLMGSYEQYF. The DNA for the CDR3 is TGTGCCAGCAGTTTAATGGGGTCCTACGAGCAGTACTTC.

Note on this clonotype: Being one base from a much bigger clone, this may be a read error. CDR3 sequence (DNA): TGTGCCAGCAGTTTCTCGGGTGGGTGGCAGCCCCAGCATTTT. It specifies CASSFSGGWQPQHF. The chain has TRBV12-3 or TRBV12-4 and TRBJ1-5, with D uncertain. There are 14 residues in the CDR3. The V end lost 3 bases, the J end lost 7 bases, and 13 bases lay between the germline ends.

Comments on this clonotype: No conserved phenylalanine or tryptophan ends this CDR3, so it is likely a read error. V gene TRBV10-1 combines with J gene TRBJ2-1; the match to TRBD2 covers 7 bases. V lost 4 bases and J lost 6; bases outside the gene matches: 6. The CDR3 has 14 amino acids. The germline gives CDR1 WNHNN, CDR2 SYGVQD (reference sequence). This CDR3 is CASSGTSGSNEQFL. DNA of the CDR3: TGCGCCAGCAGTGGGACTAGTGGGAGCAATGAGCAGTTCCTC.

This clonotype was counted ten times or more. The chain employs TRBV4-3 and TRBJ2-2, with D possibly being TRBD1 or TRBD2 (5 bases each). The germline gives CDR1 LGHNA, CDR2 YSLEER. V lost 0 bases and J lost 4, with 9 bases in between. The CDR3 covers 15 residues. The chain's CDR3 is CASSQEEGITGELFF. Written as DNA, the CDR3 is TGCGCCAGCAGCCAAGAAGAGGGGATCACCGGGGAGCTGTTTTTT.

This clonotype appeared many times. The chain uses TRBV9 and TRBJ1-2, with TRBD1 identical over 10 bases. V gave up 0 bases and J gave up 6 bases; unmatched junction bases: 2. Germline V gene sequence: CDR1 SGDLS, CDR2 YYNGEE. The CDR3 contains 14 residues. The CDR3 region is CASSVGQGADGYTF. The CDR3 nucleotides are TGTGCCAGCAGCGTAGGACAGGGGGCTGATGGCTACACCTTC.

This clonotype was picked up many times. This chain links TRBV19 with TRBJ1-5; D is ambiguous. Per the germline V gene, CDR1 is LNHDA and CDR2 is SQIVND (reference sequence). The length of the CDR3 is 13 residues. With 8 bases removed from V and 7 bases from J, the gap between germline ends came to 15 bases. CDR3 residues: CASPPLFGQPQHF. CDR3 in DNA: TGTGCCAGTCCCCCTTTATTCGGCCAGCCCCAGCATTTT.

The CDR3 nucleotides read TGTGCCAGCATAGGGAGGAATTCACCCCTCCACTTT. It yields the protein CASIGRNSPLHF. The V gene is TRBV25-1, the J gene TRBJ1-6, with D unclear. CDR1 and CDR2 (germline): MGHDK, SYGVNS. The CDR3 extends over 12 amino acids. Trimming cost V 7 bases and J 7 bases, with 8 bases left between them.

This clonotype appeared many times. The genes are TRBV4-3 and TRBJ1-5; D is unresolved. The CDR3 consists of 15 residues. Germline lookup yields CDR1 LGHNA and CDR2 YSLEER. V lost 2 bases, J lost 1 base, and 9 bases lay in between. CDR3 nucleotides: TGCGCCAGCAGCCAAAAGGTCGACAGCAATCAGCCCCAGCATTTT. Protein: CASSQKVDSNQPQHF.

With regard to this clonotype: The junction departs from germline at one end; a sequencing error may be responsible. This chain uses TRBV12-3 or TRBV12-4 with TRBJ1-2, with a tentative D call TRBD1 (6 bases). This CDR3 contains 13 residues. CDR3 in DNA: TGTGCCGGCAGAGCCGGGGGGCCGATGGGCTACACCTTC. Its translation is CAGRAGGPMGYTF.

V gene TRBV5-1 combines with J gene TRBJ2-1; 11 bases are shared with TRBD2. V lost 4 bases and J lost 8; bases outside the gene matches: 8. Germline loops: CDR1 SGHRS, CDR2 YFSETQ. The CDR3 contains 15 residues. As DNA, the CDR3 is TGCGCCAGCAGCCCATCACTAGCGGGAGATCATGAGCAGTTCTTC. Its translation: CASSPSLAGDHEQFF.